The 29 T cell receptor beta chains below all came from one sample that was sequenced in a study of sequential checkpoint blockade in melanoma. Clones were read by immunoSEQ multiplex PCR, and TCRdb kept only the in-frame ones, dropping some. The data contain some 30,000 clones, approximately 86% of them singletons. Treatment meaning: randomized to nivolumab then ipilimumab (arm A) or the reverse (arm B). The specimen was CD8+ T cells sorted from blood (inferred from file names), collected from a patient given nivolumab and ipilimumab in sequence. Receptors originate from a human donor with melanoma.

The chain combines TRBV6-5 with TRBJ1-2; D unclear. There are 13 residues in the CDR3. The germline V gene has CDR1 MNHEY and CDR2 SVGAGI. Trimming stripped 2 bases from V and 4 bases from J, with 8 bases between. DNA of the CDR3: TGTGCCAGCAGTTACGGGAGATCCTATGGCTACACCTTC. As protein: CASSYGRSYGYTF.

The J gene is TRBJ2-7, the V gene TRBV4-3; 8 positions agree with TRBD2. The length of the CDR3 is 15 residues. J was trimmed by 7 bases and V by 0 bases; bases with no gene match: 8. Germline V gives CDR1 LGHNA, CDR2 YSLEER. CDR3 loop: CASSQDPAGVWEQYF. The CDR3 DNA follows: TGCGCCAGCAGCCAAGATCCAGCGGGAGTGTGGGAGCAGTACTTC.

The chain employs TRBV13 and TRBJ2-7; D ambiguous. Trimming left V 4 bases short and J 7 bases short, with 14 bases between. Germline V gene lookup returns CDR1 PRHDT and CDR2 FYEKMQ (reference sequence). The CDR3 totals 13 residues. CDR3 sequence reads: CASSSNNAWEQYF. CDR3 nucleotide sequence: TGTGCCAGCAGCTCCAACAACGCCTGGGAGCAGTACTTC.

This clone was picked up one time. This chain joins TRBV5-8 and TRBJ2-5, with TRBD2 matching over 7 bases. CDR1 is SGHTS, CDR2 YDEGEE, per germline. Losses at the gene ends were 0 bases for V and 5 bases for J; bases not matched to a gene: 4. This CDR3 contains 14 residues. The CDR3 here is CASSLATSVETQYF. The CDR3 nucleotides read TGTGCCAGCAGCTTGGCTACTAGCGTGGAGACCCAGTACTTC.

The chain is built from TRBV7-9 and TRBJ1-1; a weak D match, TRBD1 (5 bases). CDR3 length: 14 residues. V was trimmed by 2 bases and J by 1 base, leaving 8 bases between them. Germline CDR1 and CDR2: SEHNR and FQNEAQ (reference sequence). The CDR3 loop is CASSLMDKNTEAFF. The CDR3 coding sequence is TGTGCCAGCAGCTTAATGGACAAGAACACTGAAGCTTTCTTT.

The J gene is TRBJ2-7, the V gene TRBV19, with D perhaps TRBD1 (6 bases). The V end lost 6 bases, the J end lost 1 base, and 16 bases lay between the germline ends. The germline CDR1 and CDR2 sequences are LNHDA and SQIVND (reference sequence). The CDR3 contains 15 residues. The CDR3 DNA reads as TGTGCCAGTAGCATTGACAGGTTGGTTTCCTACGAGCAGTACTTC. It specifies CASSIDRLVSYEQYF.

The chain links TRBV11-2 to TRBJ2-5, with a tentative D call TRBD2 (5 bases). In germline, CDR1 is SGHAT, CDR2 FQNNGV. The CDR3 is 14 amino acids. Trimming left V 1 base short and J 1 base short, with 7 bases between. The CDR3 DNA reads as TGTGCCAGCAGCTTAGCGAGGGCCCAAGAGACCCAGTACTTC. This sequence encodes CASSLARAQETQYF.

There are a few counts of this clone. The chain uses TRBV7-9 and TRBJ2-3; 9 nucleotides agree with TRBD2. Germline CDR1 reads SEHNR; CDR2 reads FQNEAQ (reference sequence). V shed 8 bases and J 4 bases; nucleotides not matched to a gene: 13. The CDR3 is 16 amino acids. CDR3 coding DNA: TGTGCCAGCCCTTCCGTGGGGACTAGCCCCCCAGATACGCAGTATTTT. Protein sequence: CASPSVGTSPPDTQYF.

The rearrangement links TRBV4-3 to TRBJ2-5; D possibly corresponds to TRBD2 (6 bases). The CDR3 runs to 15 residues. The V gene lost 0 bases and the J gene lost 3 bases, with 11 bases spanning the gap. Germline V CDR1 and CDR2: LGHNA, YSLEER. The CDR3 region has the DNA TGCGCCAGCAGCCAAGATACATCTAGCGAAGAGACCCAGTACTTC. Its protein product is CASSQDTSSEETQYF.

The chain links TRBV4-2 to TRBJ2-5; TRBD2 aligns across 7 bases. V lost 1 base and J lost 5; bases outside the gene matches: 7. Germline V CDR1 and CDR2: LGHNA, YNFKEQ. CDR3 length equals 15 residues. The CDR3 loop is CASSQVSSGGETQYF. CDR3 DNA sequence: TGTGCCAGCAGCCAAGTATCTAGCGGAGGGGAGACCCAGTACTTC.

Only a few counts were recorded for this clone. This rearrangement joins TRBV14 to TRBJ2-1; D possibly corresponds to TRBD2 (5 bases). CDR3 length equals 15 residues. Trimming took off 4 bases at V and 1 base at J, with 11 bases between the two ends. Germline V gives CDR1 SGHDN, CDR2 FVKESK. In DNA, the CDR3 is TGTGCCAGCAGCCGAGGGAGAAGTTCCTACAATGAGCAGTTCTTC. It translates to CASSRGRSSYNEQFF.

The chain has TRBV13 and TRBJ2-6, with TRBD2 identical over 7 bases. CDR1 is PRHDT, CDR2 FYEKMQ, per germline (reference sequence). The CDR3 is 18 amino acids. Trimming removed 5 bases from V and 4 bases from J; junction bases left unmatched: 14. CDR3 coding DNA: TGTGCCAGCAGCCCATGGGGGGGGGATATCTTAGGGGCCAACGTCCTGACTTTC. Translated, it gives CASSPWGGDILGANVLTF. The whole variable domain, filled in from reference TRBV13 and TRBJ2-6, reads AAGVIQSPRHLIKEKRETATLKCYPIPRHDTVYWYQQGPGQDPQFLISFYEKMQSDKGSIPDRFSAQQFSDYHSELNMSSLELGDSALYFCASSPWGGDILGANVLTFGAGSRLTVL.

This rearrangement joins TRBV28 to TRBJ2-3; 8 bases fit TRBD2. V was pared by 5 bases and J by 2 bases, with 12 bases of the junction left unmatched. Germline V gene sequence: CDR1 MDHEN, CDR2 SYDVKM. This CDR3 region has 17 residues. This CDR3 reads CASSPGASGLFTDTQYF. The CDR3, as DNA: TGTGCCAGCAGTCCGGGGGCTAGCGGGTTGTTCACAGATACGCAGTATTTT.

The chain combines TRBV25-1 with TRBJ2-7; the D gene is possibly TRBD1 (6 bases). Germline values: CDR1 MGHDK, CDR2 SYGVNS. Trimming removed 0 bases from V and 1 base from J, with 13 bases in between. The CDR3 is 16 amino acids. The CDR3 reads CASSEYPVDRSYEQYF. The CDR3, as DNA: TGTGCCAGCAGTGAATATCCCGTTGACAGGTCCTACGAGCAGTACTTC.

This clone was detected only a few times. The chain employs TRBV7-8 and TRBJ2-7; TRBD1 might be the D (6 bases). Trimming left V 2 bases short and J 5 bases short, with 19 bases between. Germline-derived CDR1 and CDR2 are SGHVS and FQNEAQ. The CDR3 contains 16 residues. In nucleotides, the CDR3 is TGTGCCAGCAGCTTAAAACGAGGCAGGGGCGTCCACGAGCAGTACTTC. Encoded protein: CASSLKRGRGVHEQYF.

The chain recombines TRBV7-9 with TRBJ2-3; TRBD2 matches at 9 bases. The CDR3 runs to 17 residues. After removal of 0 bases from V and 0 bases from J, the junction contained 4 bases not matched to a gene. Germline assignment: CDR1 SEHNR and CDR2 FQNEAQ (reference sequence). The CDR3 coding sequence is TGTGCCAGCAGCTTAGCGGGGCTAGCGGGGAGCACAGATACGCAGTATTTT. It translates to CASSLAGLAGSTDTQYF.

The J gene is TRBJ2-7, the V gene TRBV11-2; D remains unclear. The germline CDR1 and CDR2 sequences are SGHAT and FQNNGV. This CDR3 spans 13 amino acids. Trimming pared 4 bases from V and 5 bases from J, leaving 12 bases between. CDR3 sequence reads: CASSWALPHEQYF. CDR3 nucleotides: TGTGCCAGCAGCTGGGCCCTCCCGCACGAGCAGTACTTC.

The chain carries TRBV6-1 and TRBJ2-1; 7 bases agree with TRBD1. Germline lookup yields CDR1 MNHNS and CDR2 SASEGT. The CDR3 totals 15 residues. Losses at the gene ends were 6 bases for V and 6 bases for J; bases not matched to a gene: 11. The CDR3 spells CASSYLTGVVNEQFF. CDR3 nucleotide sequence: TGTGCCAGCAGCTACCTCACAGGGGTTGTCAATGAGCAGTTCTTC.

The rearrangement uses TRBV19 and TRBJ2-3; D may be TRBD1 (6 bases). The germline V gene encodes CDR1 LNHDA and CDR2 SQIVND (reference sequence). Trimming removed 4 bases at V and 3 bases at J, with 17 bases between. The CDR3 has 16 residues. Here the CDR3 reads CASSTPSYRETDTQYF. The CDR3, as DNA: TGTGCCAGTAGTACCCCAAGTTACAGGGAGACAGATACGCAGTATTTT. Using reference TRBV19 and TRBJ2-3 for the parts outside the CDR3, the full variable domain is DGGITQSPKYLFRKEGQNVTLSCEQNLNHDAMYWYRQDPGQGLRLIYYSQIVNDFQKGDIAEGYSVSREKKESFPLTVTSAQKNPTAFYLCASSTPSYRETDTQYFGPGTRLTVL.

The gene calls are TRBV7-9 and TRBJ1-3, with TRBD1 matching over 8 bases. The CDR3 loop spans 14 amino acids. Germline-derived CDR1 and CDR2 are SEHNR and FQNEAQ (reference sequence). Trimming took 5 bases from V and 4 from J; bases not matched to a gene: 4. The CDR3 DNA sequence: TGTGCCAGCAGCCGACAGGGGATGGGAAACACCATATATTTT. Translation: CASSRQGMGNTIYF.

This clone was detected a few times. J is TRBJ2-7 and V is TRBV6-5; TRBD1 matches 7 bases. With 6 bases clipped from V and 2 bases from J, the junction kept 4 bases outside the gene matches. This CDR3 region has 13 residues. Germline V CDR1 and CDR2: MNHEY, SVGAGI. The CDR3 coding sequence is TGTGCCAGCAGGGGACAGAGAACCTACGAGCAGTACTTC. Protein product: CASRGQRTYEQYF.

This clone was observed a single time. The chain recombines TRBV10-2 with TRBJ2-7; 10 nucleotides match TRBD2. After removal of 5 bases from V and 4 bases from J, the junction contained 8 bases not matched to a gene. Germline assignment: CDR1 WSHSY and CDR2 SAAADI. The CDR3 is 15 amino acids. CDR3 residues: CASSNERGGPYEQYF. The CDR3 coding sequence is TGCGCCAGCAGTAACGAGCGGGGGGGCCCGTACGAGCAGTACTTC.

The chain carries TRBV7-8 and TRBJ2-7; 9 positions agree with TRBD2. The germline V gene encodes CDR1 SGHVS and CDR2 FQNEAQ. J was trimmed by 2 bases and V by 3 bases; bases with no gene match: 8. The CDR3 spans 16 residues. The DNA of the CDR3 is TGTGCCAGCAGCTTTGGCGGCGGGGGGGAAACCTACGAGCAGTACTTC. Amino acids: CASSFGGGGETYEQYF. Combining the CDR3 with reference TRBV7-8 and TRBJ2-7 gives the whole variable domain GAGVSQSPRYKVAKRGQDVALRCDPISGHVSLFWYQQALGQGPEFLTYFQNEAQLDKSGLPSDRFFAERPEGSVSTLKIQRTQQEDSAVYLCASSFGGGGETYEQYFGPGTRLTVT.

The chain carries TRBV13 and TRBJ2-7; 13 bases are a match to TRBD2. Germline CDR1 PRHDT, CDR2 FYEKMQ (reference sequence). The CDR3 contains 17 residues. Losses at the gene ends were 5 bases for V and 3 bases for J; bases not matched to a gene: 10. Here the CDR3 DNA reads TGTGCCAGCAGCGCAGGACTAGCGGGAGCGTTAGGCTACGAGCAGTACTTC. Its translation: CASSAGLAGALGYEQYF.

The chain carries TRBV7-9 and TRBJ2-3; 11 nucleotides agree with TRBD2. Per the germline V gene, CDR1 is SEHNR and CDR2 is FQNEAQ (reference sequence). The CDR3 sequence is 17 residues long. V was pared by 5 bases and J by 2 bases, with 9 bases of the junction left unmatched. Here the CDR3 DNA reads TGTGCCAGCAGCACCACCGGGACTAGCGGATACACAGATACGCAGTATTTT. It specifies CASSTTGTSGYTDTQYF.

This rearrangement joins TRBV7-8 to TRBJ1-2; 7 bases are a match to TRBD1. The CDR3 loop spans 16 amino acids. The V and J ends lost 1 base and 2 bases, in that order; junction bases with no gene match: 7. CDR1 SGHVS and CDR2 FQNEAQ come from the germline V gene. The CDR3: CASSLGPGTVNYGYTF. For the CDR3, the DNA is TGTGCCAGCAGCTTAGGCCCCGGGACAGTCAACTATGGCTACACCTTC. Based on the CDR3 plus reference TRBV7-8 and TRBJ1-2, the full variable domain is GAGVSQSPRYKVAKRGQDVALRCDPISGHVSLFWYQQALGQGPEFLTYFQNEAQLDKSGLPSDRFFAERPEGSVSTLKIQRTQQEDSAVYLCASSLGPGTVNYGYTFGSGTRLTVV.

This clone showed up just a few times. This sequence joins TRBV6-5 and TRBJ2-5; 8 nucleotides line up with TRBD1. Germline assignment: CDR1 MNHEY and CDR2 SVGAGI. With 2 bases clipped from V and 5 bases from J, the junction kept 7 bases outside the gene matches. This CDR3 has 15 residues. The CDR3 sequence is CASSYGAGGAETQYF. DNA for the CDR3: TGTGCCAGCAGTTACGGGGCAGGGGGCGCCGAGACCCAGTACTTC.

The rearrangement uses TRBV6-5 and TRBJ2-2; D may be TRBD2 (6 bases). With 8 bases removed from V and 5 bases from J, the gap between germline ends came to 9 bases. CDR3 size: 12 residues. CDR1 MNHEY and CDR2 SVGAGI come from the germline V gene. CDR3 residues: CASGLITGELFF. In DNA form, the CDR3 reads TGTGCCAGCGGACTAATTACCGGGGAGCTGTTTTTT.

The chain joins TRBV28 to TRBJ2-3, with 10 bases matching TRBD2. The CDR3 totals 15 residues. Losses at the gene ends were 6 bases for V and 6 bases for J; bases not matched to a gene: 9. Germline V CDR1 and CDR2: MDHEN, SYDVKM. CDR3 nucleotides: TGTGCCAGCAGAAGGACTAGCGGTCGTGGGGATACGCAGTATTTT. Its protein product is CASRRTSGRGDTQYF.